Described below is a single TCR beta chain sequence and its context. The data derive from a study of blood T cells in healthy people across ages. The CDR3 length is 13 residues. The V segment lost 8 bases and the J segment 2 bases; nucleotides outside the gene matches: 2. Germline-derived CDR1 and CDR2 are DFQATT and SNEGSKA (reference sequence). For the second PCR, which ran for roughly 6 to 12 cycles, a sample-barcoded 5' primer and a J-beta primer mix were used. MiXCR was run by TCRdb on the 5' RACE reads, yielding one entry per CDR3 protein. Among roughly 800,000 distinct CDR3 sequences listed, about three fifths were seen once.

This clonotype originated in a young man in good health. Sequencing was carried out using blood. V gene TRBV20-1 combines with J gene TRBJ2-1; 11 bases match TRBD2. For the CDR3, the DNA is TGCAGTACGGGACTAGCGGCCTACAATGAGCAGTTCTTC. It codes for CSTGLAAYNEQFF.